One sample yielded the 6 T cell receptor beta chains listed below, sequenced in a study of identical twins. TCRdb independently ran MiXCR on the 5' RACE reads; one entry per CDR3 protein. This sample carries roughly 1.6 million distinct CDR3 sequences, under 35% of them seen once, and the ten largest clones take around 0.3%. Specimen: cord blood. These receptors all stem from a newborn girl in good health.

This rearrangement joins TRBV20-1 to TRBJ2-5; D gene ambiguous. The CDR3 extends over 11 amino acids. The germline CDR1 and CDR2 sequences are DFQATT and SNEGSKA (reference sequence). With 3 bases removed from V and 7 bases from J, the gap between germline ends came to 9 bases. The CDR3, as DNA: TGCAGTGCTAGTGGCCCATGGACCCAGTACTTC. Translated: CSASGPWTQYF.

This clonotype has just a few counts. The CDR3 here is CASSSTGGSGNYNEQFF. CDR3 nucleotides: TGCGCCAGCAGCTCGACAGGAGGTAGCGGGAACTACAATGAGCAGTTCTTC. The V and J genes are TRBV5-1 and TRBJ2-1; 8 bases line up with TRBD2. CDR3 length: 17 amino acids. The J segment lost 3 bases and the V segment lost 3 bases, leaving 11 bases of the junction unmatched. CDR1 and CDR2 from the germline V gene are SGHRS and YFSETQ. Complete variable domain (other parts from reference TRBV5-1 and TRBJ2-1): KAGVTQTPRYLIKTRGQQVTLSCSPISGHRSVSWYQQTPGQGLQFLFEYFSETQRNKGNFPGRFSGRQFSNSRSEMNVSTLELGDSALYLCASSSTGGSGNYNEQFFGPGTRLTVL.

This clonotype came up a few times. The chain links TRBV7-4 to TRBJ2-7; tentatively, D is TRBD1 (5 bases). Germline V CDR1 and CDR2: SGHVT, SQSDAQ. V was cut by 5 bases and J by 2 bases, with 19 bases left in between. The CDR3 runs to 16 residues. The CDR3 DNA reads TGTGCCAGCAGCCCATGGGGCGGACCGAACACCTACGAGCAGTACTTC. Its translation is CASSPWGGPNTYEQYF. The entire variable domain, with the rest obtained from reference TRBV7-4 and TRBJ2-7, is as follows: GAGVSQSPRYKVAKRGRDVALRCDSISGHVTLYWYRQTLGQGSEVLTYSQSDAQRDKSGRPSGRFSAERPERSVSTLKIQRTEQGDSAVYLCASSPWGGPNTYEQYFGPGTRLTVT.

The DNA of the CDR3 is TGTGCCAGCAGGCACACTAGCGGGGCTTCCTACGAGCAGTACTTC. The encoded protein is CASRHTSGASYEQYF. The chain is built from TRBV2 and TRBJ2-7; 10 bases map to TRBD2. Germline lookup yields CDR1 SNHLY and CDR2 FYNNEI. The CDR3 length is 15 residues. Trimming took 6 bases from V and 1 from J; bases not matched to a gene: 6.

This clonotype occurred a few times. The chain employs TRBV6-6 and TRBJ2-1; unclear D gene. V dropped 3 bases and J dropped 6 bases, with 15 bases sitting between them. Germline lookup yields CDR1 MNHNY and CDR2 SVGAGI (reference sequence). There are 15 residues in the CDR3. The CDR3 nucleotides read TGTGCCAGCAGTTATTTGACGGCTGCCCCCAATGAGCAGTTCTTC. As protein: CASSYLTAAPNEQFF.

The V and J genes are TRBV6-1 and TRBJ2-7, with no clear D. The CDR3 is 14 residues long. V was shortened by 3 bases and J by 0 bases, with 9 bases between the two germline ends. Germline V gene data show CDR1 as MNHNS and CDR2 as SASEGT. The chain's CDR3 is CASSDWIGSYEQYF. DNA of the CDR3: TGTGCCAGCAGTGATTGGATCGGCTCCTACGAGCAGTACTTC.